This TCR beta chain comes out of a study of blood T cell repertoires in COVID-19. Here immunoSEQ multiplex PCR was the method, and the copy in TCRdb shows in-frame clones only, minus some. Of roughly 330,000 clones in the sample, around 84% are singletons; the top ten hold over 9.5%. The junction had 9 bases not matched to a gene; V was cut back by 2 bases and J by 5 bases. The CDR3 has 15 residues. From germline, CDR1 is SGHTS and CDR2 YDEGEE. The genes are TRBV5-8 and TRBJ2-5; TRBD2 aligns across 7 bases. The sequence came from a woman younger than 30 who had recovered from COVID-19. Sequenced input: PBMCs or T cells enriched from blood (not recorded which). CDR3 nucleotides: TGTGCCAGCAGCTTTGGCGAGGGAGGGGATGAGACCCAGTACTTC. Amino acid sequence: CASSFGEGGDETQYF.